This is a list of T cell receptor beta chains from one sample in a study of cytomegalovirus exposure and HLA in healthy donors. Assay: immunoSEQ multiplex PCR; the TCRdb copy retains only in-frame clones and omits some. Of 150,000 to 200,000 clones listed, 55% to 80% are singletons. The sample consisted of PBMCs. These receptors were obtained from a woman aged 18-29 years in good health and CMV-seropositive. Each CDR3 is given with its conserved first and last residue.

v_call	j_call	cdr3_aa
TRBV7-3	TRBJ1-1	CASSSGQGTTAFF
TRBV5-1	TRBJ2-7	CASSLPEVSYEQYF
TRBV28	TRBJ1-1	CASSLSQGSGESTEAFF
TRBV9	TRBJ2-1	CASSVEGVDEQFF
TRBV6-5	TRBJ1-1	CASSYTTTGEAFF
TRBV5-1	TRBJ2-1	CASRRYSLAGGPGNEQFF
TRBV6-1	TRBJ2-7	CASSEAGRGSSEQYF
TRBV30	TRBJ1-1	CAWTPGPRGANTEAFF
TRBV7-6	TRBJ1-6	CASSSGQGRSTLHF
TRBV5-8	TRBJ1-1	CASSPGWESDEAFF
TRBV5-1	TRBJ1-2	CASSLPPGSSYGYTF
TRBV7-2	TRBJ2-3	CASSLRAGTHSTDTQYF
TRBV27	TRBJ2-7	CASSLGQASYEQYF
TRBV28	TRBJ2-3	CASSLLSEGLITDTQYF
TRBV19	TRBJ2-5	CASSNLAGIAETQYF
TRBV5-4	TRBJ2-1	CASSPGLAGGPYNEQFF
TRBV6-1	TRBJ2-3	CASVYGGISTDTQYF
TRBV10-3	TRBJ2-5	CAIGGVQETQYF
TRBV12-5	TRBJ2-2	CAREGPLTVTGELFF
TRBV9	TRBJ2-3	CASSVVGLAGPSTSTDTQYF
TRBV4-1	TRBJ1-2	CASSQESVNYGYTF
TRBV5-4	TRBJ2-1	CASSLRSGAGGEFF
TRBV6-5	TRBJ2-3	CASSRAVLGDTQYF
TRBV18	TRBJ2-5	CASSPRSRASLETQYF